This paragraph reports one T cell receptor beta chain. This entry is derived from a study of blood T cell repertoires in COVID-19. Clones were read by immunoSEQ multiplex PCR, and TCRdb kept only the in-frame ones, dropping some. The table records about 240,000 clones, 85% to 90% of them present only once. This CDR3 contains 14 residues. V dropped 4 bases and J dropped 4 bases, with 12 bases sitting between them. The germline CDR1 and CDR2 sequences are SGHTA and FQGNSA. The J gene is TRBJ2-3, the V gene TRBV7-2; maybe TRBD1 (5 bases). This TCR derives from a woman younger than 45 who had recovered from COVID-19. Sequenced material: PBMCs or T cells enriched from blood (not recorded which). CDR3 DNA: TGTGCCAGCAGCTCAGGGTCTAGAGCAGATACGCAGTATTTT. This gives the protein CASSSGSRADTQYF.